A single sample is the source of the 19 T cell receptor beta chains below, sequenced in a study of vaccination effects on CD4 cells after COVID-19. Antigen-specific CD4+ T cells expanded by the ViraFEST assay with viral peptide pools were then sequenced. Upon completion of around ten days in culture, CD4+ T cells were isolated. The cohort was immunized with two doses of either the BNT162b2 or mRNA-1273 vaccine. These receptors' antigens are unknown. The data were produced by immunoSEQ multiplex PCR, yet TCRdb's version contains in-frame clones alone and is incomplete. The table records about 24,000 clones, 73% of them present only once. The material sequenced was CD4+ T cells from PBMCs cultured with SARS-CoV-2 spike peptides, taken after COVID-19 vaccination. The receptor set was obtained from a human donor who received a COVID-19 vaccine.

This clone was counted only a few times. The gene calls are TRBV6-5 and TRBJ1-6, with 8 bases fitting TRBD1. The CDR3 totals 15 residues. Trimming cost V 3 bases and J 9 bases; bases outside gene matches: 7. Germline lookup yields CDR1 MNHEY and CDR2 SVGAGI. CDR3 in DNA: TGTGCCAGCAGTTATAACGACAGGGGTGGTTCACCCCTCCACTTT. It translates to CASSYNDRGGSPLHF.

CDR3 region: CASSAGIGFRGLRQPQHF. Written as DNA, the CDR3 is TGTGCCAGCAGCGCTGGAATCGGATTCAGGGGGCTGAGGCAGCCCCAGCATTTT. The chain combines TRBV7-6 with TRBJ1-5; 8 nucleotides match TRBD1. CDR3 length: 18 amino acids. V was pared by 5 bases and J by 7 bases, with 19 bases of the junction left unmatched. Germline-derived CDR1 and CDR2 are SGHVS and FNYEAQ. Based on the CDR3 plus reference TRBV7-6 and TRBJ1-5, the full variable domain is GAGVSQSPRYKVTKRGQDVALRCDPISGHVSLYWYRQALGQGPEFLTYFNYEAQQDKSGLPNDRFSAERPEGSISTLTIQRTEQRDSAMYRCASSAGIGFRGLRQPQHFGDGTRLSIL.

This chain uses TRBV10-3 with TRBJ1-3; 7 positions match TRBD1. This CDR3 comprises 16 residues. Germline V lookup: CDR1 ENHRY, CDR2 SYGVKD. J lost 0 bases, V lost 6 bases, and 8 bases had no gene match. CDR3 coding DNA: TGTGCCATCAGAAGGACCGACAGGGCCTCTGGAAACACCATATATTTT. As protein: CAIRRTDRASGNTIYF.

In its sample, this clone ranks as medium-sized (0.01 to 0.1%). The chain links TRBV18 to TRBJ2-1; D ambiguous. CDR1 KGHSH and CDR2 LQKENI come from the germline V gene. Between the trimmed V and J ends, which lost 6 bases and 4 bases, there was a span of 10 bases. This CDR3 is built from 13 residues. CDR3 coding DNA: TGTGCCAGCTCGGGCAGATTATACAATGAGCAGTTCTTC. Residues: CASSGRLYNEQFF.

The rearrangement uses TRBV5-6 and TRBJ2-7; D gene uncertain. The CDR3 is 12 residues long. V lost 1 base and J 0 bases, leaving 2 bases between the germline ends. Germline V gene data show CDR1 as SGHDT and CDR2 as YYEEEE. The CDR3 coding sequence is TGTGCCAGCAGCTTGAGCTCCTACGAGCAGTACTTC. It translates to CASSLSSYEQYF.

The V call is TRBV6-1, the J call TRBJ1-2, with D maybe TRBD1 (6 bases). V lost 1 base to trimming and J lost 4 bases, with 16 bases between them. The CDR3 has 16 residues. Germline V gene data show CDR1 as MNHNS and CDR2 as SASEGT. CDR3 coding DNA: TGTGCCAGCAGTGAAGTTATGGGACACCAATCCTATGGCTACACCTTC. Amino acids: CASSEVMGHQSYGYTF.

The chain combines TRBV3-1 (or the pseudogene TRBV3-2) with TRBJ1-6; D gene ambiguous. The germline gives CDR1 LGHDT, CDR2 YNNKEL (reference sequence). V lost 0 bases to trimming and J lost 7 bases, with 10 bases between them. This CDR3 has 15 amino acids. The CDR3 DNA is TGTGCCAGCAGCCAAGATCTCAGCGGGAATTCACCCCTCCACTTT. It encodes CASSQDLSGNSPLHF.

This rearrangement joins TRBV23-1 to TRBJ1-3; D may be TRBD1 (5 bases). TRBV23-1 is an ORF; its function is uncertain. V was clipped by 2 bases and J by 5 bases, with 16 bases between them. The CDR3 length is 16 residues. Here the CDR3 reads CASSQDPDEGRNTIYF. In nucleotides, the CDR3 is TGCGCCAGCAGTCAAGACCCGGACGAGGGGAGAAACACCATATATTTT.

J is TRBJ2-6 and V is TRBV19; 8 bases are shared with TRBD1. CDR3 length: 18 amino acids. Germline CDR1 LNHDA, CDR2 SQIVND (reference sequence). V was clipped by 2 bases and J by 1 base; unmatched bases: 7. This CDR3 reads CASSITRTGLSGANVLTF. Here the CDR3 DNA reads TGTGCCAGTAGTATAACCCGGACAGGGCTTTCTGGGGCCAACGTCCTGACTTTC.

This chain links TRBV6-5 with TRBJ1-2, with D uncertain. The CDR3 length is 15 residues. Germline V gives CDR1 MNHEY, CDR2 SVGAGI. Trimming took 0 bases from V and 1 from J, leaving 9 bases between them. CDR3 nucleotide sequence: TGTGCCAGCAGTTACTCGTCCGGAGGTAACTATGGCTACACCTTC. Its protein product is CASSYSSGGNYGYTF.

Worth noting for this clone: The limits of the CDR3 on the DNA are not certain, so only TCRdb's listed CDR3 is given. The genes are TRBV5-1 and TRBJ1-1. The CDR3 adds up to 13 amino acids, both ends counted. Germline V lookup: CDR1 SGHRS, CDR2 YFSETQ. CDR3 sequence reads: CASSFGSGVAAFF.

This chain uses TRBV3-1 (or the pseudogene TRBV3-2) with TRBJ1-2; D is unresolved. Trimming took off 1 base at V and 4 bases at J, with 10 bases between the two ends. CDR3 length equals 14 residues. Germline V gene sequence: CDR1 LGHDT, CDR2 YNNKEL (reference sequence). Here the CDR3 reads CASSQVKGSYGYTF. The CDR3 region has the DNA TGTGCCAGCAGCCAAGTAAAGGGCAGCTATGGCTACACCTTC.

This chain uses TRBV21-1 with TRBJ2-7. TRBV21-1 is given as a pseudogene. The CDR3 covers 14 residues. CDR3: CASTTRSSSYEQYF. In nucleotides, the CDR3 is TGTGCCAGCACCACCAGGAGTAGTTCCTACGAGCAGTACTTC.

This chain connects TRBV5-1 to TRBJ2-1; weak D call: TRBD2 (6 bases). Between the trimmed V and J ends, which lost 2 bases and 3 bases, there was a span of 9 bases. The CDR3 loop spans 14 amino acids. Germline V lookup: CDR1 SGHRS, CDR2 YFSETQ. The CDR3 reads CASSFGGIYNEQFF. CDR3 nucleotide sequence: TGCGCCAGCAGCTTCGGCGGGATCTACAATGAGCAGTTCTTC.

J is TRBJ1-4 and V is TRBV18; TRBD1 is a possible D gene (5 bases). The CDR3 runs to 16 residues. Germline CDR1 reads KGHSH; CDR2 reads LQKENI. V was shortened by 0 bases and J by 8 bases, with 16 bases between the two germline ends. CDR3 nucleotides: TGTGCCAGCTCACCACCGGTGGGGATGGAGGGGGAAAAACTGTTTTTT. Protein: CASSPPVGMEGEKLFF.

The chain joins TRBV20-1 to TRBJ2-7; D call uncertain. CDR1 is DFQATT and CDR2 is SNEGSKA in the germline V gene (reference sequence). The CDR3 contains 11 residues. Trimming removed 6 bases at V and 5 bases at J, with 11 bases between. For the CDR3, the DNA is TGCAGTGCCCTTCAAGGGAACGAGCAGTACTTC. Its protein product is CSALQGNEQYF.

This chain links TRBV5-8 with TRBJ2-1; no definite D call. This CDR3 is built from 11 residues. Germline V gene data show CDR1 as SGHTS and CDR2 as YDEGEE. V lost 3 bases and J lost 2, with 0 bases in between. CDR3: CASSSYNEQFF. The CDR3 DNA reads TGTGCCAGCAGCTCCTACAATGAGCAGTTCTTC. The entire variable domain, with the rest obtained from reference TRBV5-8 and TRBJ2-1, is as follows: EAGVTQSPTHLIKTRGQQATLRCSPISGHTSVYWYQQALGLGLQFLLWYDEGEERNRGNFPPRFSGRQFPNYSSELNVNALELEDSALYLCASSSYNEQFFGPGTRLTVL.

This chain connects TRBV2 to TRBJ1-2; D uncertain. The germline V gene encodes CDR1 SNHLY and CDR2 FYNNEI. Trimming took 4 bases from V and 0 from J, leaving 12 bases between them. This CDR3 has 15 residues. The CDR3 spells CASSAERLANYGYTF. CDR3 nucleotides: TGTGCCAGCAGTGCAGAGAGGCTAGCTAACTATGGCTACACCTTC. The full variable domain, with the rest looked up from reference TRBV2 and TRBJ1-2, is EPEVTQTPSHQVTQMGQEVILRCVPISNHLYFYWYRQILGQKVEFLVSFYNNEISEKSEIFDDQFSVERPDGSNFTLKIRSTKLEDSAMYFCASSAERLANYGYTFGSGTRLTVV.

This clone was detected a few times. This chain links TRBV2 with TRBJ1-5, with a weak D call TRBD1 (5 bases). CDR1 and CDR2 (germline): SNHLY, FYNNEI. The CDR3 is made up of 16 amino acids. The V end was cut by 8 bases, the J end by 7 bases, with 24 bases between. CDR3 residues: CASYPGWRAQGQPQHF. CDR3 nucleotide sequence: TGTGCCAGCTACCCGGGATGGAGGGCCCAGGGACAGCCCCAGCATTTT.